The T cell receptor beta chain under discussion was sequenced for a study of cytomegalovirus exposure and HLA in healthy donors. Whole-study results and caveats: Trimming of TCR beta V- and J-genes showed a link, identified in a later analysis, to a missense DCLRE1C variant. Accurate prediction of HLA-A and HLA-B alleles (for most subjects) was reportedly achieved from TCR beta sequences. Cytomegalovirus association was listed for around 180 TCR beta chains.

It was with 60 Vbeta and 13 Jbeta primers that the PCR ran. Sequencing was performed with immunoSEQ multiplex PCR; in TCRdb, only in-frame clones are kept and a portion is missing. The table has some 270,000 clones, around 90% seen once. CDR1 is MNHEY and CDR2 is SMNVEV in the germline V gene (reference sequence). Trimming left V 4 bases short and J 5 bases short, with 14 bases between. The CDR3 runs 14 residues. In regard to this clone: What it binds is not known.

The genes are TRBV27 and TRBJ2-5; D uncertain. The TCR was taken from a girl aged 2 to 10 in good health and CMV-seronegative. Material: PBMCs. CDR3 loop: CASSYRLTGETQYF. The CDR3 nucleotides read TGTGCCAGCAGTTACCGATTGACCGGGGAGACCCAGTACTTC.